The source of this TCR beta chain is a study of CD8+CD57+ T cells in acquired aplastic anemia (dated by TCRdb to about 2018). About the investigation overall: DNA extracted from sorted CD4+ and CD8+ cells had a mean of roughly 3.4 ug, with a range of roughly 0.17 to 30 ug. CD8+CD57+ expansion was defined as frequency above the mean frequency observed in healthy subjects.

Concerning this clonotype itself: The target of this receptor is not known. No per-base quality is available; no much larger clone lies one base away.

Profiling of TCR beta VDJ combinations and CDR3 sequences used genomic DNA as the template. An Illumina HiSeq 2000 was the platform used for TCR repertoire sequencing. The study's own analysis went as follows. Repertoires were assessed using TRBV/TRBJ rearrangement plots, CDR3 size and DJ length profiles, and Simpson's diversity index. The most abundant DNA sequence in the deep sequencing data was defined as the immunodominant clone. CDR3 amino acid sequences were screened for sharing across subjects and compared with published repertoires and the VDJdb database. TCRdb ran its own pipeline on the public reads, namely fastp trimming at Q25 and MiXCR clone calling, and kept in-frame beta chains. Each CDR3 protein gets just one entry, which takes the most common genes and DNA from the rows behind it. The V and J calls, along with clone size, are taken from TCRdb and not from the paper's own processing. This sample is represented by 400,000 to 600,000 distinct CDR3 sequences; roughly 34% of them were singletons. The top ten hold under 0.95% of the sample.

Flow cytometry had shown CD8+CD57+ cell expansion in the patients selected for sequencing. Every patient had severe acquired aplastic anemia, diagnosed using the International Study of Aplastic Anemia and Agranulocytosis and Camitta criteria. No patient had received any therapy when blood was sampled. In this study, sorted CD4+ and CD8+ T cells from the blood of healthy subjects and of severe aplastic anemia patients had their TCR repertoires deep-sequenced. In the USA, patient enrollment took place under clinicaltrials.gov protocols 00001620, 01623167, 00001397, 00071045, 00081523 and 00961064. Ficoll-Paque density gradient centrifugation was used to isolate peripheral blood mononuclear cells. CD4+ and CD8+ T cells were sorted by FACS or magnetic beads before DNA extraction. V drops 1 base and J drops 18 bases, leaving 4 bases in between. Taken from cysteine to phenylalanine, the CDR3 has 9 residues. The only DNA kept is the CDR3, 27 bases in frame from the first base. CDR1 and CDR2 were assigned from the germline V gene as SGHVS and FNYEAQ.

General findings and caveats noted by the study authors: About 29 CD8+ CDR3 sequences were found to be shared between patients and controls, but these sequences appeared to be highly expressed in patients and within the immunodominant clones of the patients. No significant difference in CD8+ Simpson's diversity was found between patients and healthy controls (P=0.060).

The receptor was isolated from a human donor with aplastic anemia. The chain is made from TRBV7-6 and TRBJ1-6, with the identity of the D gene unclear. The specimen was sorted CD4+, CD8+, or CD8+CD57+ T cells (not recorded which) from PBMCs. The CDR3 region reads CASSLGSHF. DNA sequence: TGTGCCAGCAGCTTAGGGTCCCACTTT.